Sequencing of this TCR beta chain was carried out in a study of CD8+CD57+ T cells in acquired aplastic anemia. Whole-study findings and limits: Common to patients and controls were twenty-nine CD8+ CDR3 sequences.

This clonotype showed up just once. What it binds is not known. Genomic DNA, serving as template, underwent TCR beta VDJ and CDR3 profiling. TCRdb itself ran the reads through MiXCR, one entry per CDR3 protein. The sample holds roughly 40,000 distinct CDR3 sequences, around 63% seen once. The TCR sequence derives from a human donor in good health, serving as a control. The sequenced sample consisted of sorted CD4+, CD8+, or CD8+CD57+ T cells (not recorded which) from PBMCs.

CDR3 residues: CASSPGQLNTEAFF. CDR3 coding DNA: TGTGCCAGTAGTCCTGGACAGTTGAACACTGAAGCTTTCTTT. This chain links TRBV19 with TRBJ1-1; D may be TRBD1 (6 bases). This CDR3 has 14 amino acids. The germline gives CDR1 LNHDA, CDR2 SQIVND (reference sequence). V was shortened by 5 bases and J by 0 bases, with 10 bases between the two germline ends. Together with reference TRBV19 and TRBJ1-1, the CDR3 gives the full variable domain: DGGITQSPKYLFRKEGQNVTLSCEQNLNHDAMYWYRQDPGQGLRLIYYSQIVNDFQKGDIAEGYSVSREKKESFPLTVTSAQKNPTAFYLCASSPGQLNTEAFFGQGTRLTVV.